This TCR beta chain was recorded in a study of prognosis after radiotherapy for stage I lung cancer. Study in general: Roughly seven of the patients had squamous cell carcinoma tumors, while around eleven had adenocarcinoma tumors.

The study amplified the TCR beta CDR3 region from genomic DNA. This amplification was carried out by two rounds of multiplex PCR. It was primers specific to each TRBV and TRBJ gene that first-round PCR used. TCRdb reprocessed the multiplex PCR reads with MiXCR, giving one entry per CDR3 protein. The repertoire has tens of thousands of distinct CDR3 sequences, 46% of them found once; the top ten carry approximately 15%. This CDR3 comprises 13 residues. CDR1 SEHNR and CDR2 FQNEAQ come from the germline V gene (reference sequence). Comments on this clonotype: Its cognate antigen is unknown. One end of the junction varies from germline; a read error may be responsible.

Study outcomes and limitations: Among patients who developed distant metastases, Shannon entropy after stereotactic body radiation therapy was lower.

Two time points each involved a draw of 4.5 to 6 milliliters of peripheral blood. This receptor was identified in a donor aged 50 or older with non-small cell lung cancer. The rearrangement links TRBV7-9 to TRBJ2-7; D is perhaps TRBD2 (5 bases). The material was PBMCs, obtained before or after stereotactic body radiation therapy (not recorded which). DNA of the CDR3: TGTGCCATCAGCTTCGAGGGATCCTACGATCAGTACTTC. The encoded protein is CAISFEGSYDQYF.